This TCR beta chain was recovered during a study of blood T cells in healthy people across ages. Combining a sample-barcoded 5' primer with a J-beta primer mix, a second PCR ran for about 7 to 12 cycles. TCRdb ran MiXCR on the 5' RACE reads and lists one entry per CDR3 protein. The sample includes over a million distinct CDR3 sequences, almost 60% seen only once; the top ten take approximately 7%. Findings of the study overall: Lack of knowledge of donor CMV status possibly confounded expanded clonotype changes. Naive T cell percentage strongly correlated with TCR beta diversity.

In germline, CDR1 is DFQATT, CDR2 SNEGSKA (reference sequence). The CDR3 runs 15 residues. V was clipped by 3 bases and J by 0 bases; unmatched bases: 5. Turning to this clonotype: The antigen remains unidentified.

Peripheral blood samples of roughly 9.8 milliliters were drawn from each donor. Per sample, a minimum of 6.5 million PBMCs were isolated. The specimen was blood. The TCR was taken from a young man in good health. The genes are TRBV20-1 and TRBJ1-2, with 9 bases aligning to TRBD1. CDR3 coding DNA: TGCAGTGCTAGGTCCGGACAGGGGCCTAACTATGGCTACACCTTC. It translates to CSARSGQGPNYGYTF.